This TCR beta chain was retrieved from a study of blood T cell repertoires in COVID-19. Study summary: The United States, Italy and Spain provided the acute and convalescent COVID-19 samples. T cells, B-cell-depleted T cells, or PBMCs supplied cDNA or gDNA.

Original handling: Estimated nucleated cell counts came from reference gene primer amplification. This table comes from immunoSEQ multiplex PCR, and its TCRdb copy is limited to in-frame clones, with some not included. V, J and clone size are taken as reported in that table, and D and trimming were inferred from the DNA itself. The sample yields about 150,000 clones, less than 90% seen once. With 5 bases clipped from V and 2 bases from J, the junction kept 6 bases outside the gene matches. Germline CDR1 and CDR2: SGHVS and FQNEAQ. This CDR3 contains 16 residues. This chain uses TRBV7-8 with TRBJ2-3; 11 nucleotides line up with TRBD2. The receptor was derived from a man aged 18 to 35 with active or convalescent COVID-19. Sequencing was performed on peripheral blood. CDR3 protein: CASSQGTSGNTDTQYF. The CDR3, as DNA: TGTGCCAGCAGCCAAGGGACTAGCGGTAACACAGATACGCAGTATTTT. Complete variable domain (other parts from reference TRBV7-8 and TRBJ2-3): GAGVSQSPRYKVAKRGQDVALRCDPISGHVSLFWYQQALGQGPEFLTYFQNEAQLDKSGLPSDRFFAERPEGSVSTLKIQRTQQEDSAVYLCASSQGTSGNTDTQYFGPGTRLTVL.